This entry lists 10 T cell receptor beta chains sequenced from one sample in a study of blood T cells in healthy people across ages (dated by TCRdb to between 2014 and 2017). The library was prepared using 5' RACE. Sequencing took place on an Illumina HiSeq 2500. The second PCR ran for roughly 6 to 11 cycles and used a J-beta primer mix along with a sample-barcoded 5' primer. TCRdb trimmed public reads at Q25 via fastp, called clones via MiXCR and kept in-frame beta chains. Rows are unified per CDR3 protein, each entry keeping the most common DNA and genes. The sample contains 600,000 or so distinct CDR3 sequences, roughly 31% of them found a single time. The ten top clones hold around 16% of the sample. The sequencing sample was made of blood. The receptors here all came from a woman aged 80 or over in good health.

This clonotype has ten or more counts. This chain links TRBV20-1 with TRBJ1-2; 9 bases match TRBD1. Per the germline V gene, CDR1 is DFQATT and CDR2 is SNEGSKA (reference sequence). Trimming took 5 bases from V and 4 from J; bases not matched to a gene: 5. This CDR3 contains 13 residues. The CDR3 region has the DNA TGCAGTGCTTCGGACAGGGGAAGCTATGGCTACACCTTC. Translated: CSASDRGSYGYTF.

This clonotype has more than one count but fewer than ten. It may be a read error: a sequence one base away is much more abundant. The chain uses TRBV6-2 or TRBV6-3 and TRBJ1-2; D is unclear. The CDR3 has 13 amino acids. V gave up 6 bases and J gave up 3 bases, with 11 bases separating them. From germline, CDR1 is MNHEY and CDR2 SVGEGT. CDR3 protein: CASRYGQDYGYTF. The CDR3 DNA reads TGTGCCAGCAGGTACGGGCAGGACTATGGCTACACCTTC.

Comment on this clonotype: At one end the junction does not follow the germline gene, possibly because of a read error. V is TRBV12-3 or TRBV12-4 and J is TRBJ2-3; TRBD2 agrees at 7 bases. The CDR3 totals 17 residues. This CDR3 is CASSLQTSRVSPDAQYF. For the CDR3, the DNA is TGTGCCAGCAGTCTGCAGACTAGCAGAGTCAGCCCAGATGCGCAGTATTTT.

This clonotype was found many times. V is TRBV18 and J is TRBJ2-7; 7 nucleotides match TRBD2. The CDR3 extends over 12 amino acids. V lost 3 bases, J lost 5 bases, and 1 base stayed unmatched. Per germline, CDR1 KGHSH and CDR2 LQKENI. In DNA, the CDR3 is TGTGCCAGCTCACCTGGGGGGGACGAGCAGTACTTC. This sequence encodes CASSPGGDEQYF.

This clonotype was seen at least ten times. The chain combines TRBV11-2 with TRBJ2-7; D uncertain. The length of the CDR3 is 13 residues. Trimming cost V 0 bases and J 6 bases, with 9 bases left between them. Germline assignment: CDR1 SGHAT and CDR2 FQNNGV. CDR3 DNA sequence: TGTGCCAGCAGCTTAGATAGTAGGGCCGAGCAGTACTTC. It encodes CASSLDSRAEQYF. Together with reference TRBV11-2 and TRBJ2-7, the CDR3 gives the full variable domain: EAGVAQSPRYKIIEKRQSVAFWCNPISGHATLYWYQQILGQGPKLLIQFQNNGVVDDSQLPKDRFSAERLKGVDSTLKIQPAKLEDSAVYLCASSLDSRAEQYFGPGTRLTVT.

This clonotype turned up a few times. A much larger clone differs by one base, so this may be a read error. The chain is built from TRBV15 and TRBJ2-1, with D uncertain. The V end lost 5 bases, the J end lost 6 bases, and 20 bases lay between the germline ends. The V gene's germline CDR1 is LNHNV and CDR2 YYDKDF (reference sequence). The CDR3 consists of 16 residues. This chain's CDR3 is CATSSPQSADCNEQFF. The CDR3 DNA is TGTGCCACCAGCTCGCCACAGAGTGCCGATTGCAATGAGCAGTTCTTC.

This clonotype was recorded a few times. This may stem from a read error, because a much larger clone lies one nucleotide away. The gene calls are TRBV20-1 and TRBJ2-5, with a weak D call TRBD2 (6 bases). Looked up from germline, CDR1 is DFQATT and CDR2 is SNEGSKA (reference sequence). Trimming cost V 6 bases and J 11 bases, with 22 bases left between them. The CDR3 sequence is 13 residues long. CDR3: CSASGRPFDEQYF. The DNA of the CDR3 is TGCAGTGCCTCGGGGAGGCCGTTCGATGAGCAGTACTTC.

A few counts support this clonotype. The chain couples TRBV12-3 or TRBV12-4 to TRBJ2-3, with TRBD2 matching over 7 bases. There are 16 residues in the CDR3. V trimming: 1 base; J trimming: 4 bases; junction bases outside the gene matches: 8. The CDR3, as DNA: TGTGCCAGCAGTTTAGACGCTAGCGGACTGCCAGATACGCAGTATTTT. It codes for CASSLDASGLPDTQYF.

Only a few counts were recorded for this clonotype. One base away lies a much larger clone, so this may be a sequencing read error. V gene TRBV4-2 combines with J gene TRBJ2-1; 8 bases match TRBD2. This CDR3 region has 16 residues. CDR1 is LGHNA, CDR2 YNFKEQ, per germline. The CDR3 loop is CAGSQDRTGGPNEQFF. The CDR3 DNA is TGTGCCGGCAGCCAAGATAGGACGGGGGGGCCCAATGAGCAGTTCTTC.

This clonotype was observed many times. This chain uses TRBV24-1 with TRBJ2-1; D is unresolved. This CDR3 is 12 amino acids long. V was pared by 7 bases and J by 9 bases, with 12 bases between. Germline V lookup: CDR1 KGHDR, CDR2 SFDVKD. The CDR3 loop reads CATRGSLGEQFF. CDR3 DNA sequence: TGTGCCACCAGGGGCTCCCTTGGTGAGCAGTTCTTC.